This T cell receptor beta chain was found in a study of tumor and adjacent non-tumor tissue in lung cancer (dated by TCRdb to the late 2010s). Background on the whole study: Patients with adenocarcinoma (around eleven), squamous cell carcinoma (2) and small cell lung cancer (1) were included in the cohort. The 15 enrolled patients, of whom around 10 were men and 5 were women, were aged roughly 31 to 85 years and were diagnosed with TNM stage I to III disease. Sequencing produced 130,000,000 or so productive TCRbeta reads in total, an average of about 4 million reads per sample. The study compared bulk TCRbeta repertoires between lung tumor tissue and matched distant non-tumor lung tissue from 15 or so lung cancer patients. For each patient, one tumor sample and one normal lung sample were taken, giving thirty paired specimens that underwent TCRbeta CDR3 sequencing.

As to this clonotype: The antigen it binds to is not known. Base qualities are not provided; no much larger clone lies one nucleotide away.

Library method: multiplex PCR. Sequenced on an Illumina HiSeq 2500. Following protocols modified from ARM-PCR, the researchers constructed TCRbeta libraries through three rounds of nested PCR with primers (Table S4). Before sequencing, PCR products of 200-500 bp were cut from the gel and purified using the QIAquick gel extraction kit. The original methods were these. Reads were cleaned with Trimmomatic, merged with FLASH into complete CDR3 sequences, and assigned to V(D)J germline segments with MiTCR. VDJtools was used to compute clonal diversity as the inverse Simpson's index. Productive reads were defined as in-frame sequences without a premature stop codon. Starting from the raw public reads, TCRdb applied fastp trimming at Q25, assembled clones with MiXCR and retained in-frame beta chains. Entries that share a CDR3 protein sequence are merged under the most common genes and DNA. TCRdb assigned the V and J calls; the authors' analysis was not used. This sample holds 44,000 or so distinct CDR3 sequences; approximately 60% were observed only once. The ten largest clones take up 19% of the sample.

RNA was isolated from bulk, unsorted tissue, and RNA quality was assessed with a NanoDrop ND-1000 and an Agilent 2100. The normal lung samples consisted of distant non-tumor tissue collected more than 3 cm from the tumor edge. All donors had newly diagnosed lung cancer, had not received prior chemotherapy, and were admitted for thoracic surgery in China between August and November 2014. Patients who had received previous radiotherapy or chemotherapy, or who had another concurrent cancer, were excluded from the study. Pieces of surgical tissue measuring about 1-2 cm3 were kept in RNAlater solution and stored at -80 degrees C until use. The paper's findings and limits, for the study overall: The top 100 clones made up a significantly larger cumulative share of the repertoire in normal lung than in tumor tissue. Neither the sequencing platform nor unique molecular identifiers are mentioned in the methods. TCR diversity was significantly higher in younger patients, and greater tumor TCR diversity was associated with shorter overall survival and shorter disease-free survival. TCR diversity (inverse Simpson) was significantly higher in tumor than in normal lung tissue (roughly 430 vs 170, P = 0.0075, Mann-Whitney U test). Because peripheral blood was not sequenced, blood TCRbeta repertoires in the lung cancer patients of the study were not examined. With only roughly 14 patients in the cohort, the authors noted that larger samples and more detailed clinical data are needed.

Via the germline V gene, CDR1 is SGHNT and CDR2 YENEEA. The CDR3 sequence holds 16 residues, the cysteine and phenylalanine included. The read is trimmed to its CDR3 DNA, 48 bases read in frame from base 1. The rearranged segments are TRBV11-3 and TRBJ2-1, with 14 middle bases fitting TRBD2. The material sequenced was distant non-tumor lung tissue. The sequence was collected from a woman aged 40 to 50 with non-small cell lung cancer. The base sequence is TGTGGCAGAAGCTCGAAGGGGACTAGCGGGGGCAATGAGCAGTTCTTC. This sequence encodes CGRSSKGTSGGNEQFF.